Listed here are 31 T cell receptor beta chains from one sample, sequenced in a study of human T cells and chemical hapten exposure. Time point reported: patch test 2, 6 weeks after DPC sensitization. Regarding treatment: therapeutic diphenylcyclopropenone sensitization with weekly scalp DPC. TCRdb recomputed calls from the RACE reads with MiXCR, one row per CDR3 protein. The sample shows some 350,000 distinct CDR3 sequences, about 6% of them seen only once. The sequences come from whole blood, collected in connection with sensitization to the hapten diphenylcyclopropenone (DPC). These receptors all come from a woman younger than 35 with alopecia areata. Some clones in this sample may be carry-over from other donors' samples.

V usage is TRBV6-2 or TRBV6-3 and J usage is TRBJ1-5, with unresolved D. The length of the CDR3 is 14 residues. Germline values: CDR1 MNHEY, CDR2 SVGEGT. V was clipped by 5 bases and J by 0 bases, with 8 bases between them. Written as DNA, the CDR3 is TGTGCCAGCAGTAGATGGATTAGCAATCAGCCCCAGCATTTT. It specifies CASSRWISNQPQHF.

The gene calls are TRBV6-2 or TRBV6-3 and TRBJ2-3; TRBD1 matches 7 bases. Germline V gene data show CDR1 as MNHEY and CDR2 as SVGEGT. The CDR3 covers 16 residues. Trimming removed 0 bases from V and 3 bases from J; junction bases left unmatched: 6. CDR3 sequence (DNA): TGTGCCAGCAGTTACTCCCAGGGGGACGTGACAGATACGCAGTATTTT. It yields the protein CASSYSQGDVTDTQYF.

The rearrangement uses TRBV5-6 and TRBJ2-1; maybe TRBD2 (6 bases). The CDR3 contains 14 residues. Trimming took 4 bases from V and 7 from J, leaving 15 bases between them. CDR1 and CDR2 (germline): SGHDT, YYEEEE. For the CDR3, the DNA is TGTGCCAGCAGCCCGGGGGTTCTGAAGAATGAGCAGTTCTTC. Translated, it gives CASSPGVLKNEQFF.

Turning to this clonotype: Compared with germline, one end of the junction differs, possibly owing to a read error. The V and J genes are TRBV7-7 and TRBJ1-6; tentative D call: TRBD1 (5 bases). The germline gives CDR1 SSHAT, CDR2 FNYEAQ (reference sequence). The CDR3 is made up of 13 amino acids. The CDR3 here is CASSPLGGEPLHF. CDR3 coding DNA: TGTGCTAGCAGCCCCTTGGGGGGTGAACCCCTCCACTTT.

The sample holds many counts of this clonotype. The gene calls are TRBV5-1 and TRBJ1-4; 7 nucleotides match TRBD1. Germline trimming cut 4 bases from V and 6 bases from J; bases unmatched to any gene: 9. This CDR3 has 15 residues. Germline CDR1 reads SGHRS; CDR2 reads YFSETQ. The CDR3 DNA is TGCGCCAGCAGCCTTTTACAGGGGCCGGATGAAAAACTGTTTTTT. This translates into CASSLLQGPDEKLFF.

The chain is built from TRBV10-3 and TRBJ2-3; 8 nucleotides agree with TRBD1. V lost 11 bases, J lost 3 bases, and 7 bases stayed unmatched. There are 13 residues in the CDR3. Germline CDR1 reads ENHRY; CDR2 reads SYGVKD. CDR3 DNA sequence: TGTGCCGTGACAGGGGATGAGACAGATACGCAGTATTTT. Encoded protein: CAVTGDETDTQYF.

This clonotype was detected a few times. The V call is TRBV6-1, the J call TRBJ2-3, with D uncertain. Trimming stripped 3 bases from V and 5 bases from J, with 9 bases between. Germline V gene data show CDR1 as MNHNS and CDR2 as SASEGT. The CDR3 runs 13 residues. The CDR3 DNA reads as TGTGCCAGCAGTGACGACGCTAAAGATACGCAGTATTTT. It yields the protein CASSDDAKDTQYF.

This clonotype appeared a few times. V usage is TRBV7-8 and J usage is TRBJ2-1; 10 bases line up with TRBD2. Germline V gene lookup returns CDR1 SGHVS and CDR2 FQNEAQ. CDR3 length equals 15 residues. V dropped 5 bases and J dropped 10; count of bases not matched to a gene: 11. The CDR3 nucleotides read TGTGCCAGCAGCAGCGGGGGGGCTTTAAATTTGGAGCAGTTCTTC. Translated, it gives CASSSGGALNLEQFF.

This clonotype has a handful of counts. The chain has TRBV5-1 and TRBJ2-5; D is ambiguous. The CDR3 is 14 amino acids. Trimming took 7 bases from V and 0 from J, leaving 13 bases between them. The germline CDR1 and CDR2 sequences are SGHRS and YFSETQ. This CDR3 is CASRARMYQETQYF. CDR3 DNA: TGCGCCAGCCGGGCCCGGATGTACCAAGAGACCCAGTACTTC.

The CDR3 nucleotides are TGCGCCAGCAGCCAAGAGAAAACGGTGGCGCATGGCTACACCTTC. Encoded protein: CASSQEKTVAHGYTF. This rearrangement joins TRBV4-1 to TRBJ1-2, with D unclear. CDR3 length: 15 residues. The V and J ends lost 0 bases and 6 bases respectively, with 14 bases between them. From germline, CDR1 is MGHRA and CDR2 YSYEKL.

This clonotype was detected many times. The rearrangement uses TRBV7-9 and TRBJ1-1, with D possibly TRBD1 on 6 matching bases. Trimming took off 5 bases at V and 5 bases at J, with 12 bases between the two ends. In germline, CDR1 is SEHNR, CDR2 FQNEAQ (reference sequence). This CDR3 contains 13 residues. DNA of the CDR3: TGTGCCAGCAGCCCCATTACAGGGACTGAAGCTTTCTTT. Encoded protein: CASSPITGTEAFF.

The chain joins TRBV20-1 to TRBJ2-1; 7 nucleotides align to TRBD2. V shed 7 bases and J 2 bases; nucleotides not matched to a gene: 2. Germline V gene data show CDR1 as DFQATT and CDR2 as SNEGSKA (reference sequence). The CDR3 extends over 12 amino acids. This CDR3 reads CSVGGAYNEQFF. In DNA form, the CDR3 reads TGCAGTGTTGGGGGGGCCTACAATGAGCAGTTCTTC.

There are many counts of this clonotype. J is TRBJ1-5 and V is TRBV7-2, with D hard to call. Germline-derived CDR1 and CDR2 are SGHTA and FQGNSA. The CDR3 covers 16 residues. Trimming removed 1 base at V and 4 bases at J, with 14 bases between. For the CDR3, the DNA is TGTGCCAGCAGCTTAGAGGCAGCCGTATTTAATCAGCCCCAGCATTTT. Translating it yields CASSLEAAVFNQPQHF.

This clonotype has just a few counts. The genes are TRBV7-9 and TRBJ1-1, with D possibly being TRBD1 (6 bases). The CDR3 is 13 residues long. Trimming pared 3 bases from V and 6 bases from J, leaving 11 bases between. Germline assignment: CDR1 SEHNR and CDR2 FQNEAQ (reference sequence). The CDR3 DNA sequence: TGTGCCAGCAGCTTCCGGGGGGCGCCTGAAGCTTTCTTT. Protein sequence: CASSFRGAPEAFF.

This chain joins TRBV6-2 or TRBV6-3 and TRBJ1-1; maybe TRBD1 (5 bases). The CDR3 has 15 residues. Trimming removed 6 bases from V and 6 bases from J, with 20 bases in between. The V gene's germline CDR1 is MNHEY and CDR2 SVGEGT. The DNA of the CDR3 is TGTGCCAGCAGAAACCGGGCCACCCTGGGACCTGAAGCTTTCTTT. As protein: CASRNRATLGPEAFF.

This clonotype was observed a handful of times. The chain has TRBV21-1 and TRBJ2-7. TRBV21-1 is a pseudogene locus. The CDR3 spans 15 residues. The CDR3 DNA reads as TGTGCCAGCAGCAAATTTACGGGGAAGCCCTACGAGCAGTACTTC. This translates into CASSKFTGKPYEQYF.

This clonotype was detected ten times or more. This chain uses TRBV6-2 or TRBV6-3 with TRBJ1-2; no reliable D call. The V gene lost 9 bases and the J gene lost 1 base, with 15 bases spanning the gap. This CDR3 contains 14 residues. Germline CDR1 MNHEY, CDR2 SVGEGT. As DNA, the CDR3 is TGTGCCAGTAACGGTGCGCGGAGTAACTATGGCTACACCTTC. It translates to CASNGARSNYGYTF.

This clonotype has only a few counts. CDR3 coding DNA: TGCAGTGCTAGAGCCCACAGGGGGGTTCGCGAAAAACTGTTTTTT. Its translation: CSARAHRGVREKLFF. The rearrangement links TRBV20-1 to TRBJ1-4; 8 bases are a match to TRBD1. Germline lookup yields CDR1 DFQATT and CDR2 SNEGSKA (reference sequence). This CDR3 region has 15 residues. Trimming at V came to 1 base and at J to 8 bases, leaving 9 bases not matched to a gene.

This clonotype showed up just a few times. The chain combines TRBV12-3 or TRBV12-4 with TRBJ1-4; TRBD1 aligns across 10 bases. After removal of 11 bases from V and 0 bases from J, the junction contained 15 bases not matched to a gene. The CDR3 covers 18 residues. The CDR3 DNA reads TGTGCCGACAGGGGGCCAGGGGGCCATTCTGCAACTAATGAAAAACTGTTTTTT. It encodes CADRGPGGHSATNEKLFF.

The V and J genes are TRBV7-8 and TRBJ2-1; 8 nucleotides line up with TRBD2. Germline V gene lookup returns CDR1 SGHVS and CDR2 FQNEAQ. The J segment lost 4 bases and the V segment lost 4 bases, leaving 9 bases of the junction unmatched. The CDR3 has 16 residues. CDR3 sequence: CASSWGLAGGYNEQFF. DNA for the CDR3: TGTGCCAGCAGCTGGGGGCTGGCGGGGGGTTACAATGAGCAGTTCTTC.

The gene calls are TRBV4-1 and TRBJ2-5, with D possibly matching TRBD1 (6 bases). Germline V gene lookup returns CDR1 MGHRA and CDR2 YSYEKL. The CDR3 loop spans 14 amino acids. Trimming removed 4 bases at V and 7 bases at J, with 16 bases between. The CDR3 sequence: CASSPRDKQPTQYF. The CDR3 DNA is TGCGCCAGCAGCCCCCGGGACAAACAGCCGACCCAGTACTTC.

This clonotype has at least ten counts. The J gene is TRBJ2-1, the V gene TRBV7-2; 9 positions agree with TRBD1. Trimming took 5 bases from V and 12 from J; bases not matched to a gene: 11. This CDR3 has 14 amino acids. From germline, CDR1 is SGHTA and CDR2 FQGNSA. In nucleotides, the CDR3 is TGTGCCAGCAGCACTGGGGACAGGGCAAGGGGGCAGTTCTTC. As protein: CASSTGDRARGQFF. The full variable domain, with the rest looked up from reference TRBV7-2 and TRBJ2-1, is GAGVSQSPSNKVTEKGKDVELRCDPISGHTALYWYRQSLGQGLEFLIYFQGNSAPDKSGLPSDRFSAERTGGSVSTLTIQRTQQEDSAVYLCASSTGDRARGQFFGPGTRLTVL.

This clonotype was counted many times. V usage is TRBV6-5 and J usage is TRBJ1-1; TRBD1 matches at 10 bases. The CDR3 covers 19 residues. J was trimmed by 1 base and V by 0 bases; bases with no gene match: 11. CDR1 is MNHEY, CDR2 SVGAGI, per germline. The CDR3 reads CASSYSRLGQGTRNTEAFF. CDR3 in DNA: TGTGCCAGCAGTTACTCGAGATTGGGACAGGGGACGAGGAACACTGAAGCTTTCTTT.

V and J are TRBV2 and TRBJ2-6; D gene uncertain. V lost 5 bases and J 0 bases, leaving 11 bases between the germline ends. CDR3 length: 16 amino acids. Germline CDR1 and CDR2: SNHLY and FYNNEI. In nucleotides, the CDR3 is TGTGCCAGCAGTATCTATTTGACCTCTGGGGCCAACGTCCTGACTTTC. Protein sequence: CASSIYLTSGANVLTF.

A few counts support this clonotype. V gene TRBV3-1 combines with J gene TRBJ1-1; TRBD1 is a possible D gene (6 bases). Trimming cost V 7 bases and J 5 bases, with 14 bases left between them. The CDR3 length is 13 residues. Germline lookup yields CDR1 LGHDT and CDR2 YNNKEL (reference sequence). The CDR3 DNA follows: TGTGCCAGCACCCCCCCTAGGGGGACTGAAGCTTTCTTT. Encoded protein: CASTPPRGTEAFF.

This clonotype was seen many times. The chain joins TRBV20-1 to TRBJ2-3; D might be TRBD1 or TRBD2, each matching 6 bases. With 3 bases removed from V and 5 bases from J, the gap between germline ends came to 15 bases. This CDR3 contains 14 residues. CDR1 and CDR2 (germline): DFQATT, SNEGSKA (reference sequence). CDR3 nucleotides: TGCAGTGCTAGGTCGGGGGCGTTCGAAGATACGCAGTATTTT. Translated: CSARSGAFEDTQYF.

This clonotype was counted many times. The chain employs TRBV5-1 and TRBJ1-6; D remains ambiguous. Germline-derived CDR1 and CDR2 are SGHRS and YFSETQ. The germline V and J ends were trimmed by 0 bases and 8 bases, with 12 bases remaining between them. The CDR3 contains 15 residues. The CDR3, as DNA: TGCGCCAGCAGCTTGGAGGCAGCTGAAGATTCACCCCTCCACTTT. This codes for CASSLEAAEDSPLHF.

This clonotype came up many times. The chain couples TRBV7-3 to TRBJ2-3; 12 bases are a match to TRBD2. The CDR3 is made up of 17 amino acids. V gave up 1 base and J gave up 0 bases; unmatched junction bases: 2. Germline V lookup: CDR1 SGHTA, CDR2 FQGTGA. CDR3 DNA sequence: TGTGCCAGCAGCTTAAGACTAGCGGGGGCAAGCACAGATACGCAGTATTTT. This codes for CASSLRLAGASTDTQYF. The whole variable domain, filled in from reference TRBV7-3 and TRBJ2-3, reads GAGVSQTPSNKVTEKGKYVELRCDPISGHTALYWYRQSLGQGPEFLIYFQGTGAADDSGLPNDRFFAVRPEGSVSTLKIQRTERGDSAVYLCASSLRLAGASTDTQYFGPGTRLTVL.

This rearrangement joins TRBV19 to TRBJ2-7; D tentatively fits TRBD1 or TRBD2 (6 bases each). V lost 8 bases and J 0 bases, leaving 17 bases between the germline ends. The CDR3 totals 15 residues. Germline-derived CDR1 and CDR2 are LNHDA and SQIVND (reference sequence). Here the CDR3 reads CASGPGGSLSYEQYF. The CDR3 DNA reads TGTGCCAGTGGTCCCGGGGGCTCCCTCTCCTACGAGCAGTACTTC.

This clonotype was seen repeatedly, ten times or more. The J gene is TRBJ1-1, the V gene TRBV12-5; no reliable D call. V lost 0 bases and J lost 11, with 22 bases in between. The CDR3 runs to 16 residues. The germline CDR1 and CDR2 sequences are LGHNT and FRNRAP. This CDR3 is CASGLVLGSGLLGAFF. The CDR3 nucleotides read TGTGCTAGTGGTTTGGTACTCGGGTCCGGGCTCCTCGGGGCTTTCTTT. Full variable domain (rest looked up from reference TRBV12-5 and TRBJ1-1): DARVTQTPRHKVTEMGQEVTMRCQPILGHNTVFWYRQTMMQGLELLAYFRNRAPLDDSGMPKDRFSAEMPDATLATLKIQPSEPRDSAVYFCASGLVLGSGLLGAFFGQGTRLTVV.

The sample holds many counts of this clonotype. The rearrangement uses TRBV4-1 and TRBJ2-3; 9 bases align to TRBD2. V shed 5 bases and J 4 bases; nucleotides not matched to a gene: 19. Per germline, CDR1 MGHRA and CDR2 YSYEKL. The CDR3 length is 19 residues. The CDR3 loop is CASSVVAGGLSVRSDTQYF. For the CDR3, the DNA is TGCGCCAGCAGCGTTGTGGCGGGGGGGCTCTCAGTTCGCTCAGATACGCAGTATTTT.